Shown below are 4 T cell receptor beta chains from a single sample sequenced in a study of shared clonotypes between healthy human individuals. The data were produced by immunoSEQ multiplex PCR, yet TCRdb's version contains in-frame clones alone and is incomplete. This sample has about 2 million clones, with 90% to 95% found just once. Material: naive CD4+ T cells sorted from blood. The subset was: CD45RA+ positively selected. These receptors were obtained from a man aged 18 to 29 in good health.

This clone was recorded once. V usage is TRBV6-1 and J usage is TRBJ1-5; 8 bases align to TRBD1. CDR1 MNHNS and CDR2 SASEGT come from the germline V gene. The CDR3 is 14 amino acids. The V segment lost 2 bases and the J segment 6 bases; nucleotides outside the gene matches: 3. CDR3 DNA sequence: TGTGCCAGCAGTGAACAGGGGGCGGGTCAGCCCCAGCATTTT. This gives the protein CASSEQGAGQPQHF.

The CDR3 DNA reads TGTGCCAGTAGTTATGGCTACGGGGGAACTCGCACAGATACGCAGTATTTT. Its protein is CASSYGYGGTRTDTQYF. This chain joins TRBV19 and TRBJ2-3; TRBD2 might be the D (6 bases). CDR1 and CDR2 from the germline V gene are LNHDA and SQIVND (reference sequence). Deletions cut 5 bases from V and 1 base from J, with 19 bases between. CDR3 length: 17 residues.

J is TRBJ2-1 and V is TRBV2; the D gene is possibly TRBD2 (5 bases). Trimming left V 3 bases short and J 3 bases short, with 9 bases between. Germline V CDR1 and CDR2: SNHLY, FYNNEI. The CDR3 contains 14 residues. Here the CDR3 DNA reads TGTGCCAGCAGTGATGGACTCCTCTACAATGAGCAGTTCTTC. Translation gives CASSDGLLYNEQFF.

This rearrangement joins TRBV5-1 to TRBJ1-1; no definite D call. The CDR3 spans 14 residues. Trimming took off 3 bases at V and 6 bases at J, with 15 bases between the two ends. The germline gives CDR1 SGHRS, CDR2 YFSETQ. CDR3 loop: CASSSSGFVSEAFF. CDR3 nucleotides: TGCGCCAGCAGCTCCAGCGGGTTTGTCTCTGAAGCTTTCTTT.